The TCR beta chain described here comes from a study of technical replicates of blood from a few donors. This clone has just a few counts. Germline-derived CDR1 and CDR2 are MNHEY and SVGAGI. V lost 8 bases, J lost 5 bases, and 18 bases lay in between. The CDR3 has 15 amino acids. Profiled with immunoSEQ multiplex PCR; TCRdb holds only in-frame clones, not every one. This sample has around 60,000 clones, with approximately 86% found just once. This clonotype originated in a human donor in good health. Some clones in this sample may be carry-over from other donors' samples. The rearrangement links TRBV6-5 to TRBJ1-4; D might be TRBD1 (5 bases). The source material was PBMCs. The CDR3 bases are TGTGCCAGCGGAAGGAGGGGCAGCACGAATGAAAAACTGTTTTTT. Residues: CASGRRGSTNEKLFF.